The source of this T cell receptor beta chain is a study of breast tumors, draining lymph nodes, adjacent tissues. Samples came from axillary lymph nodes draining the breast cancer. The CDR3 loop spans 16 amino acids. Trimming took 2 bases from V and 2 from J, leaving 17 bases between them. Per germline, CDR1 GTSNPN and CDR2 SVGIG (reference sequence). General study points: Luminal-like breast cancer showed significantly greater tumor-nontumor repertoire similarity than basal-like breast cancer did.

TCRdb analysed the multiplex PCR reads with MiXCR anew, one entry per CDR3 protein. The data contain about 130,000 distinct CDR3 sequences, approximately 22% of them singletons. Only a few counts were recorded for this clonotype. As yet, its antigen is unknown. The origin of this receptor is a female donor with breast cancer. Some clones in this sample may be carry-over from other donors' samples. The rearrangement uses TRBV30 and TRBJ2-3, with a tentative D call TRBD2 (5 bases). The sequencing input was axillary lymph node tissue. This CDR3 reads CAWSRGSSAPTDTQYF. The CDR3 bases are TGTGCCTGGAGTCGCGGGTCCAGCGCCCCCACAGATACGCAGTATTTT.